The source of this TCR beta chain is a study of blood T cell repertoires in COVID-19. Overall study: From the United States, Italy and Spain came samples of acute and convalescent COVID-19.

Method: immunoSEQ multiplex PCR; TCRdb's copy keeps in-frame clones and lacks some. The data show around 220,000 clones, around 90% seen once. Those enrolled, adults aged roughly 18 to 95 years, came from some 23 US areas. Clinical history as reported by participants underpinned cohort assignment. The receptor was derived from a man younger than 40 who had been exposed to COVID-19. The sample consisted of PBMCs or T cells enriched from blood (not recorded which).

The CDR3 nucleotides are TGCGCCAGCAGCCAAGTGGTCAGCAGCGGATTAAACACCGGGGAGCTGTTTTTT. Amino acid sequence: CASSQVVSSGLNTGELFF. This chain joins TRBV4-1 and TRBJ2-2, with D possibly being TRBD2 (5 bases). The germline gives CDR1 MGHRA, CDR2 YSYEKL. Trimming took 1 base from V and 2 from J, leaving 17 bases between them. CDR3 length: 18 residues.